Shown below are 12 T cell receptor beta chains from a single sample sequenced in a study of identical twins. TCRdb itself ran the 5' RACE reads through MiXCR, one entry per CDR3 protein. In the table there are about 450,000 distinct CDR3 sequences, 15% to 20% of which are singletons. The sequenced sample was naive T cells sorted from blood. These receptors all come from a man aged 50 to 59 in good health.

This clonotype was observed at least ten times. The chain links TRBV12-3 or TRBV12-4 to TRBJ2-7, with no clear D. V was trimmed by 3 bases and J by 3 bases, leaving 3 bases between them. The CDR3 consists of 11 residues. CDR3 coding DNA: TGTGCCAGCAGTTTTGACTACGAGCAGTACTTC. This codes for CASSFDYEQYF.

This clonotype was counted many times. The chain combines TRBV28 with TRBJ2-2, with 12 bases identical to TRBD2. The J segment lost 6 bases and the V segment lost 3 bases, leaving 8 bases of the junction unmatched. The length of the CDR3 is 17 residues. From germline, CDR1 is MDHEN and CDR2 SYDVKM. As DNA, the CDR3 is TGTGCCAGCAGTTTCCAAGGACTAGCGGGAATCTCCGGGGAGCTGTTTTTT. Amino acids: CASSFQGLAGISGELFF.

This chain connects TRBV10-3 to TRBJ2-7; no firm D call. Germline V gives CDR1 ENHRY, CDR2 SYGVKD. Trimming removed 0 bases at V and 4 bases at J, with 10 bases between. The CDR3 covers 14 residues. The CDR3 is CAISESRTTYEQYF. CDR3 DNA sequence: TGTGCCATCAGTGAGTCTCGCACCACATACGAGCAGTACTTC.

This clonotype has just a few counts. The rearrangement joins TRBV20-1 to TRBJ2-3; 9 bases map to TRBD2. The V gene's germline CDR1 is DFQATT and CDR2 SNEGSKA (reference sequence). J gave up 2 bases and V 6 bases, and 6 bases lay outside the gene matches. This CDR3 spans 14 amino acids. CDR3 sequence: CSAWASGTTDTQYF. The CDR3 region has the DNA TGCAGTGCGTGGGCTAGCGGGACCACAGATACGCAGTATTTT.

V and J are TRBV5-1 and TRBJ1-2; D possibly corresponds to TRBD1 (5 bases). Germline loops: CDR1 SGHRS, CDR2 YFSETQ. Trimming cost V 2 bases and J 8 bases, with 13 bases left between them. The CDR3 runs 13 residues. DNA of the CDR3: TGCGCCAGCAGCTTTGACGGGACGTTGGGCTACACCTTC. It encodes CASSFDGTLGYTF.

This clonotype was picked up a small number of times. The chain uses TRBV27 and TRBJ1-1, with D perhaps matching TRBD1 (5 bases). V was cut by 6 bases and J by 7 bases, with 18 bases left in between. The CDR3 covers 14 residues. Germline assignment: CDR1 MNHEY and CDR2 SMNVEV (reference sequence). DNA for the CDR3: TGTGCCAGCAGCTTAGGGGCAGCTTTTGATGAAGCTTTCTTT. Amino acids: CASSLGAAFDEAFF.

This clonotype was detected a few times. V usage is TRBV20-1 and J usage is TRBJ1-5; D gene unclear. V lost 3 bases and J 4 bases, leaving 7 bases between the germline ends. CDR3 size: 12 residues. Germline lookup yields CDR1 DFQATT and CDR2 SNEGSKA (reference sequence). CDR3 sequence reads: CSARSLNQPQHF. In nucleotides, the CDR3 is TGCAGTGCTAGGAGCCTAAATCAGCCCCAGCATTTT.

This clonotype was detected a few times. The chain recombines TRBV11-2 with TRBJ2-7, with TRBD2 matching 10 bases. Germline lookup yields CDR1 SGHAT and CDR2 FQNNGV. The CDR3 is 17 residues long. V lost 2 bases to trimming and J lost 6 bases; unmatched junction nucleotides: 13. CDR3: CASSLHPAGGQSGEQYF. The CDR3 DNA is TGTGCCAGCAGCTTACATCCAGCGGGGGGGCAATCGGGCGAGCAGTACTTC. The entire variable domain, with the rest obtained from reference TRBV11-2 and TRBJ2-7, is as follows: EAGVAQSPRYKIIEKRQSVAFWCNPISGHATLYWYQQILGQGPKLLIQFQNNGVVDDSQLPKDRFSAERLKGVDSTLKIQPAKLEDSAVYLCASSLHPAGGQSGEQYFGPGTRLTVT.

J is TRBJ1-2 and V is TRBV7-9; 7 bases align to TRBD1. The germline CDR1 and CDR2 sequences are SEHNR and FQNEAQ (reference sequence). The CDR3 has 17 residues. The V gene end was trimmed by 5 bases and the J gene end by 2 bases; junction bases not matched to a gene: 14. The CDR3 DNA reads TGTGCCAGCAGCACAAGACAGGGCCATTCTTCGAACTATGGCTACACCTTC. The encoded protein is CASSTRQGHSSNYGYTF.

V usage is TRBV27 and J usage is TRBJ2-7; 10 bases align to TRBD2. This CDR3 comprises 15 residues. With V trimmed by 6 bases and J by 2 bases, 7 bases remained unmatched. Looked up from germline, CDR1 is MNHEY and CDR2 is SMNVEV (reference sequence). This chain's CDR3 is CASSRLAGDTYEQYF. The DNA for the CDR3 is TGTGCCAGCAGCCGGCTAGCGGGGGATACCTACGAGCAGTACTTC.

This clonotype was seen only a few times. The chain combines TRBV6-1 with TRBJ2-2; TRBD2 matches at 11 bases. This CDR3 is built from 18 residues. Germline V gives CDR1 MNHNS, CDR2 SASEGT. V shed 5 bases and J 4 bases; nucleotides not matched to a gene: 12. For the CDR3, the DNA is TGTGCCAGCAGTACCCTAGCGGGGGGCGCCACGGGCACCGGGGAGCTGTTTTTT. Residues: CASSTLAGGATGTGELFF.

V is TRBV2 and J is TRBJ2-3; 9 nucleotides agree with TRBD2. After removal of 8 bases from V and 6 bases from J, the junction contained 12 bases not matched to a gene. The CDR3 extends over 15 amino acids. Germline CDR1 reads SNHLY; CDR2 reads FYNNEI. CDR3 in amino acids: CASSRGGLASDTQYF. CDR3 sequence (DNA): TGTGCCAGCTCCCGAGGGGGACTAGCATCGGATACGCAGTATTTT.